The rows below give T cell receptor beta chains drawn from one sample of a study of blood T cell repertoires in COVID-19. TCRdb's copy holds only in-frame clones and misses some; the assay was immunoSEQ multiplex PCR. The table includes about 190,000 clones, around 90% detected once. Sequencing was carried out using peripheral blood. These receptors were taken from a man between 50 and 59 years old with acute or convalescent COVID-19. CDR3s leave out the opening cysteine and the closing phenylalanine or tryptophan. The D gene is left open where the match is weak. Clone size is not always given. Where it is, it says once, few, many or a class for expanded clones.

V	size	J	D	CDR3
TRBV11-2	-	TRBJ2-7	TRBD1	ASSFGTANYEQY
TRBV7-9	-	TRBJ1-6	-	ASSPLKVSGFSYNSPLH
TRBV21-1	-	TRBJ1-4	-	ASRNDRCNEKLF
TRBV7-6	-	TRBJ1-3	TRBD1	ASSLAAGQTGNTIY
TRBV21-1	-	TRBJ1-5	-	ASSKIDRPSNQPQH
TRBV6-1	-	TRBJ1-5	TRBD1	ASSEKRGPSVNQPQH
TRBV10-2	-	TRBJ1-6	TRBD1	ASSESKVQGDNSPLH
TRBV3-1/TRBV3-2	few	TRBJ2-1	TRBD2	ASSQVLAGYNEQF
TRBV7-9	-	TRBJ1-6	TRBD1	ASSFWTGGGYNSPLH
TRBV5-4	once	TRBJ1-4	TRBD1	ASSLRGTGLEKLF
TRBV29-1	-	TRBJ2-5	TRBD1	SAKDRQETQY
TRBV7-9	-	TRBJ2-1	-	ASSPQRSSYNEQF
TRBV28	-	TRBJ1-4	TRBD1	ASSVGQGGRV
TRBV19	-	TRBJ2-1	TRBD2	ASSRGLAGNEQF
TRBV2	-	TRBJ1-5	-	ASSEEATQPQH
TRBV6-6	-	TRBJ1-4	-	ASNQQGLFEKLF
TRBV28	many	TRBJ1-2	-	ASRPPARNYGYT
TRBV3-1/TRBV3-2	-	TRBJ1-1	TRBD1	ASSLGQANTEAF
TRBV6-5	once	TRBJ1-2	-	ASSWDGSYGYT
TRBV12-5	-	TRBJ2-1	TRBD1	ASGPGQGASNEQF
TRBV18	-	TRBJ2-1	TRBD2	ASSPGRLANKEQF
TRBV6-6	-	TRBJ2-6	-	ASSLNTRGGVGANVLT
TRBV25-1	-	TRBJ1-1	-	ASSPLTEAF